The next 13 T cell receptor beta chains were all read from a single sample in a study of tissue T cells after allogeneic stem cell transplantation. Assay used: immunoSEQ multiplex PCR; TCRdb lists only in-frame clones, some missing. Among a few thousand clones listed, around 40% were seen once. As to time point: mouse harvest day 14 after allogeneic transplant. Mouse grafts combined 10^7 T-cell-depleted bone marrow cells with 10^6 splenic CD5+ T cells. The sample comprised gut tissue. These receptors came from a female BALB/c mouse given C57BL/6 T cells with graft-versus-host disease after an allogeneic hematopoietic cell transplant.

Details on this clone: The listed genes are named as in mouse. The read finishes 1 residue shy of the CDR3 end, and the germline J gene is used to complete it. The chain couples TRBV26 to TRBJ2-5; a weak D match, TRBD2 (7 bases). Germline CDR1 reads KGHPV; CDR2 reads FQNQEV (reference sequence). Trimming stripped 3 bases from V and 8 bases from J, with 18 bases between. CDR3 length: 15 residues. CDR3 amino acids: CASSLRGARAGTQYF. The CDR3 bases that were read are TGTGCCAGCAGTCTTAGGGGGGCGCGGGCTGGCACCCAGTAC. The variable domain in full, with the rest retrieved from reference TRBV26 and TRBJ2-5, is NSKVIQTPRYLVKGQGQKAKMRCIPEKGHPVVFWYQQNKNNEFKFLINFQNQEVLQQIDMTEKRFSAECPSNSPCSLEIQSSEAGDSALYLCASSLRGARAGTQYFGPGTRLLVL.

This clone was detected a few times. All gene names here are mouse names. The read falls 1 residue short of the CDR3 end, and the missing part is taken from the germline J gene. The chain couples TRBV23 to TRBJ1-6; no check of the table's D call, TRBD1, against the DNA was made. TRBJ1-6 is placed among ORFs of uncertain function. Germline CDR1 and CDR2: KGHTA and FQNQQP. The length of the CDR3 is 15 residues. CDR3 DNA, as far as it was read: TGCTCCAGCAGTCAATCGTTACAAAATAATTCGCCCCTCTAC. Amino acids: CSSSQSLQNNSPLY. The CDR3 in full is CSSSQSLQNNSPLYF.

This clone has only a few counts. Gene names and germline match the mouse. The observed sequence ends 1 residue before the CDR3 terminus, with the missing tail filled in from the germline J gene. The V gene is TRBV3, the J gene TRBJ2-7; 10 positions agree with TRBD2. Germline-derived CDR1 and CDR2 are SNHLY and FYNGKV (reference sequence). V gave up 2 bases and J gave up 7 bases; unmatched junction bases: 5. CDR3 length: 14 residues. Incomplete CDR3 DNA: TGTGCCAGCAGCTTACCTGGGGGGGCTAGAGAACAGTAC. This sequence encodes CASSLPGGAREQY. Given in full, the CDR3 is CASSLPGGAREQYF.

Of note for this clone: The gene names here belong to mouse. Coverage ceases 1 residue before the CDR3 finishes, and the germline J gene fills in the end. The gene calls are TRBV15 and TRBJ2-2; 9 nucleotides line up with TRBD2. Germline assignment: CDR1 SGHND and CDR2 FRSKSL. The CDR3 runs 14 residues. J lost 8 bases, V lost 3 bases, and 4 bases had no gene match. The sequenced CDR3 bases are TGTGCCAGCAGTTTTGACTGGGGGACGGGGCAGCTCTAC. Protein sequence: CASSFDWGTGQLY. The entire CDR3 reads CASSFDWGTGQLYF.

Only a few counts were recorded for this clone. Gene names denote mouse genes. The DNA ends 1 residue before the CDR3 does, and the rest of the CDR3 is filled in from the germline J gene. The J gene is TRBJ2-5, the V gene TRBV26; D remains unclear. Trimming took off 2 bases at V and 3 bases at J, with 6 bases between the two ends. Germline V lookup: CDR1 KGHPV, CDR2 FQNQEV (reference sequence). The CDR3 has 13 residues. This chain's CDR3 is CASSLPGQDTQYF. The sequenced part of the CDR3 DNA is TGTGCCAGCAGTCTGCCGGGGCAAGACACCCAGTAC. Based on the CDR3 plus reference TRBV26 and TRBJ2-5, the full variable domain is NSKVIQTPRYLVKGQGQKAKMRCIPEKGHPVVFWYQQNKNNEFKFLINFQNQEVLQQIDMTEKRFSAECPSNSPCSLEIQSSEAGDSALYLCASSLPGQDTQYFGPGTRLLVL.

Remarks on this clone: The genes are named according to mouse. The CDR3 protein is CSSSQSGQGSNERLFF. The part of the CDR3 DNA that was read is TGCTCCAGCAGTCAATCTGGACAGGGGTCCAACGAAAGATTATTT. This sequence joins TRBV23 and TRBJ1-4; TRBD1 is the table's D call and was not checked against the DNA. The read stops 1 residue short of the end of the CDR3; the missing end is completed from the germline J gene. The CDR3 has 16 residues. Germline lookup yields CDR1 KGHTA and CDR2 FQNQQP.

By its share, this clone is medium-sized. The genes are named according to mouse. The CDR3: CASSPGQANSDYTF. CDR3 bases read: TGTGCCAGCAGTCCGGGACAAGCAAACTCCGACTACACC. This sequence joins TRBV26 and TRBJ1-2, with D possibly being TRBD1 (6 bases). The read terminates 1 residue ahead of where the CDR3 ends, so the germline J gene completes it. The CDR3 length is 14 residues. CDR1 and CDR2 (germline): KGHPV, FQNQEV (reference sequence). V gave up 4 bases and J gave up 0 bases, with 9 bases separating them.

Concerning this clone itself: Genes here carry mouse names. The read gets to within 1 residue of the CDR3 end, and the germline J gene fills in the rest. This rearrangement joins TRBV23 to TRBJ2-4; no check of the table's D call, TRBD1, against the DNA was made. The CDR3 is made up of 14 amino acids. CDR1 is KGHTA and CDR2 is FQNQQP in the germline V gene. The CDR3 DNA, read in part, is TGCTCCAGCAGTCCGGGACAGGGGCGGAACACCTTGTAC. Residues: CSSSPGQGRNTLY. The whole CDR3 region reads CSSSPGQGRNTLYF.

In this sample, this clone is medium-sized (0.01 to 0.1%). These gene names are mouse names. The CDR3 end lies 1 residue beyond the end of the read and is filled in from the germline J gene. The chain is built from TRBV26 and TRBJ2-7, with 9 bases lining up with TRBD2. CDR3 size: 16 residues. With 2 bases clipped from V and 0 bases from J, the junction kept 5 bases outside the gene matches. Germline CDR1 is KGHPV and CDR2 is FQNQEV (reference sequence). CDR3 bases read: TGTGCCAGCAGTCTGATAACTGGGGGGAGCTCCTATGAACAGTAC. Its protein is CASSLITGGSSYEQY. The whole CDR3 sequence reads CASSLITGGSSYEQYF.

With respect to this clone: Any gene name here is a mouse gene name. The CDR3 protein is CASSPRDRVNERLFF. The part of the CDR3 DNA that was read is TGTGCCAGCTCTCCCCGGGACAGGGTCAACGAAAGATTATTT. The V and J genes are TRBV12-1 and TRBJ1-4; 9 bases match TRBD1. The read terminates 1 residue ahead of where the CDR3 ends, so the germline J gene completes it. Trimming at V came to 2 bases and at J to 4 bases, leaving 4 bases not matched to a gene. There are 15 residues in the CDR3. Germline values: CDR1 SGHSN, CDR2 HYEKVE.

This clone was seen more than once but under ten times. The gene names given are mouse names. Read data end 1 residue before the CDR3 end; the end is taken from the germline J gene. The V call is TRBV26, the J call TRBJ1-2; TRBD1 matches 8 bases. There are 14 residues in the CDR3. Trimming took 4 bases from V and 0 from J; bases not matched to a gene: 1. The germline V gene has CDR1 KGHPV and CDR2 FQNQEV (reference sequence). This chain's CDR3 is CASSRQGPNSDYTF. The CDR3 bases that were read are TGTGCCAGCAGTCGACAGGGGCCAAACTCCGACTACACC.

Regarding this clone: Mouse gene names and germline throughout. The read ends 1 residue before the CDR3 terminus; that terminus is restored from the germline J gene. The chain employs TRBV26 and TRBJ2-2; possibly TRBD2 for D (7 bases). V shed 4 bases and J shed 6 bases, with 15 bases lying between them. Germline V CDR1 and CDR2: KGHPV, FQNQEV (reference sequence). The CDR3 is made up of 15 amino acids. CDR3 sequence reads: CASSPLGARPGQLYF. The part of the CDR3 DNA that was read is TGTGCCAGCAGTCCCCTGGGGGCCCGACCCGGGCAGCTCTAC.

Note on this clone: The listed genes are named as in mouse. The read ends 1 residue before the CDR3 terminus; that terminus is restored from the germline J gene. This chain uses TRBV26 with TRBJ1-3; D remains ambiguous. CDR1 and CDR2 (germline): KGHPV, FQNQEV (reference sequence). This CDR3 is 14 amino acids long. The V gene lost 1 base and the J gene lost 0 bases, with 4 bases spanning the gap. The CDR3 loop is CASSLLNSGNTLYF. The sequenced CDR3 bases are TGTGCCAGCAGTCTGTTGAATTCTGGAAATACGCTCTAT.